The rows below give T cell receptor beta chains drawn from one sample of a study of response to subunit inactivated influenza vaccine. Each CDR3 protein gets one entry after TCRdb re-called the RT-PCR reads with MiXCR. The data show over 750,000 distinct CDR3 sequences, with 20% to 25% seen just once and roughly 10% held by the top ten. Source: PBMCs from blood, taken around 5 days after vaccination. All receptors derive from a man aged 50-59 years who received an inactivated influenza vaccine. CDR3s include the opening cysteine and the closing phenylalanine or tryptophan. Clone size appears in some rows only: once, few, many, or a class for an expanded clone.

clone_size v_call cdr3_aa
many TRBV7-2 CASSLNGYEQYF
. TRBV4-1 CASSQEVGNLSYEQYF
. TRBV7-2 CASSQTGKETQYF
. TRBV7-8 CASSLAGGIGGHPGGYEQYF
few TRBV11-2 CASSPPGAANTQYF
few TRBV9 CASSAGQAGGYTF
. TRBV6-5 CASSYSGQGADTQYF
few TRBV27 CASSLSGGLAGTETQYF
. TRBV7-6 CASSLNEAGEAFF
few TRBV9 CASSVDQGNEQYF
few TRBV20-1 CSALDRNKNIQYF
. TRBV27 CASSFSPRGQGDTGELFF
. TRBV7-2 CASSLEVAYNEQFF
few TRBV5-1 CASSPGTGGAETQYF
few TRBV29-1 CSVPWDRGWGTQYF
. TRBV4-2 CASSQDSFKGGPTSEQYF
once TRBV9 CASSAGLAGGLSSYNEQFF
few TRBV7-2 CASSLALGRSGPQHF
. TRBV20-1 CSARVLAGGFREQYF
many TRBV9 CASSVGASGGFEETQYF
. TRBV2 CASSEGPWRGELFF
many TRBV29-1 CSVGVGTVGQFF
few TRBV4-3 CASSQRGRATNEKLFF
many TRBV20-1 CSASDRGLQETQYF
few TRBV12-3/TRBV12-4 CASSLGGADIQYF
few TRBV6-2/TRBV6-3 CASRLTGESSPLHF
. TRBV7-3 CASSSGQPKLRPITYEQYF
. TRBV2 CASSEASGYEQYF
. TRBV20-1 CSAPSGGAGVIETQYF
many TRBV20-1 CSARDIRGGTKNIQYF
few TRBV3-1 CASSLGTLAKNIQYF
few TRBV11-2 CASSSPGRGGTSTDTQYF
. TRBV20-1 CSAPLGSLNTEAFF
. TRBV11-2 CASSLVRRSNTEAFF
many TRBV12-3/TRBV12-4 CASKSDDRGNSPLHF
. TRBV20-1 CSARVEVYNEQFF
. TRBV9 CASSVELTSYEQYF
. TRBV19 CASRKDRANEKLFF
. TRBV9 CASSVGNPLGAGELFF
. TRBV5-5 CASSRGAAQEYTF
. TRBV5-1 CASSLVAGGNTIYF
few TRBV6-1 CASSVGGGSISYNEQFF
. TRBV5-1 CASSPVGTPVRGDTQYF
few TRBV12-3/TRBV12-4 CASTPDGEPNTGELFF
. TRBV7-9 CASSPGTSDTDTRYF
few TRBV20-1 CSAYDVAGGPVEQYF